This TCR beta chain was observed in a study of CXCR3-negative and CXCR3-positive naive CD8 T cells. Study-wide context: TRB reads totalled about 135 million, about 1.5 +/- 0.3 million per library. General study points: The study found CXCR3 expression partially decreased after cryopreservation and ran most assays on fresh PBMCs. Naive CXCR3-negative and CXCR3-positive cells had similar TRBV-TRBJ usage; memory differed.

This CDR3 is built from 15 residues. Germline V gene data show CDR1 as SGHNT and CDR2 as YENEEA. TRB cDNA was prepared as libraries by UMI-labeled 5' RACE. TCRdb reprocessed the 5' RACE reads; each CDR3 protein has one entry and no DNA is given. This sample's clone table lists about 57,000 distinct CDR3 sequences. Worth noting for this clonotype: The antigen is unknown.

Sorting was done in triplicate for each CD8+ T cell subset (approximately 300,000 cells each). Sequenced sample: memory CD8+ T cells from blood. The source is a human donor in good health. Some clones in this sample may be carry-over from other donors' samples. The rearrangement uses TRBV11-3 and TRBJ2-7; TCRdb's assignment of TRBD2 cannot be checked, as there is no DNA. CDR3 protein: CASSATSGSSYEQYF.